The rows below give T cell receptor beta chains drawn from one sample of a study of blood T cell repertoires in COVID-19. The data were produced by immunoSEQ multiplex PCR, yet TCRdb's version contains in-frame clones alone and is incomplete. The sample has under 250,000 clones; just under 85% are singletons. Sequencing was carried out using peripheral blood. Receptors originate from a woman aged 50 to 60 with active or convalescent COVID-19. CDR3s include the opening cysteine and the closing phenylalanine or tryptophan. D genes are given only for firm matches. Expanded clones get a size class; other rows say once, few or many, or leave the size out.

v_call: TRBV7-2; clone_size: few; cdr3_length: 14; d_call: TRBD2; j_call: TRBJ2-5; cdr3_nt: TGTGCCAGCAGGTCCCCCGGGACTACCCAAGCCCAGTACTTC; cdr3_aa: CASRSPGTTQAQYF
v_call: TRBV19; clone_size: .; cdr3_length: 11; d_call: .; j_call: TRBJ2-1; cdr3_nt: TGTGCCAGTATGTACATAAATGAGCAGTTCTTC; cdr3_aa: CASMYINEQFF
v_call: TRBV5-1; clone_size: .; cdr3_length: 14; d_call: TRBD1; j_call: TRBJ1-5; cdr3_nt: TGCGCCAGCAGCCCCGGGACAGGCCATCAGCCCCAGCATTTT; cdr3_aa: CASSPGTGHQPQHF
v_call: TRBV5-6; clone_size: .; cdr3_length: 18; d_call: TRBD1; j_call: TRBJ1-6; cdr3_nt: TGTGCCAGCAGCTTGGAGAGACAGGGGAGCTCCTATAATTCACCCCTCCACTTT; cdr3_aa: CASSLERQGSSYNSPLHF
v_call: TRBV2; clone_size: .; cdr3_length: 15; d_call: .; j_call: TRBJ1-4; cdr3_nt: TGTGCCAGCAGTGCAGAGGCTCGGGGTAATGAAAAACTGTTTTTT; cdr3_aa: CASSAEARGNEKLFF
v_call: TRBV6-5; clone_size: .; cdr3_length: 15; d_call: TRBD1; j_call: TRBJ1-2; cdr3_nt: TGTGCCAGCAGAGGGGGGGACAGGGAAAACTATGGCTACACCTTC; cdr3_aa: CASRGGDRENYGYTF
v_call: TRBV6-5; clone_size: .; cdr3_length: 13; d_call: TRBD1; j_call: TRBJ1-1; cdr3_nt: TGTGCCAGCAGTCAGGGGGTGAACACTGAAGCTTTCTTT; cdr3_aa: CASSQGVNTEAFF
v_call: TRBV28; clone_size: .; cdr3_length: 16; d_call: TRBD1; j_call: TRBJ2-5; cdr3_nt: TGTGCCAGCACCCCGGGACAGGGGGCCTACCAAGAGACCCAGTACTTC; cdr3_aa: CASTPGQGAYQETQYF
v_call: TRBV3-1/TRBV3-2; clone_size: .; cdr3_length: 14; d_call: TRBD1; j_call: TRBJ1-2; cdr3_nt: TGTGCCAGCAGCCAAGATTGGACAGGGCGCGGCTACACCTTC; cdr3_aa: CASSQDWTGRGYTF
v_call: TRBV19; clone_size: .; cdr3_length: 16; d_call: TRBD1; j_call: TRBJ1-5; cdr3_nt: TGTGCCAGTAGATCGACAGGGGAGCTTCGCAATCAGCCCCAGCATTTT; cdr3_aa: CASRSTGELRNQPQHF
v_call: TRBV3-1/TRBV3-2; clone_size: .; cdr3_length: 16; d_call: TRBD2; j_call: TRBJ2-5; cdr3_nt: TGTGCCAGCAGCCAGGGGGGTATAGCGGGGCAAGAGACCCAGTACTTC; cdr3_aa: CASSQGGIAGQETQYF
v_call: TRBV5-1; clone_size: .; cdr3_length: 15; d_call: .; j_call: TRBJ2-4; cdr3_nt: TGCGCCAGCAGCCCACTCGGACCTGGCGGGAACATTCAGTACTTC; cdr3_aa: CASSPLGPGGNIQYF
v_call: TRBV7-2; clone_size: .; cdr3_length: 15; d_call: TRBD1; j_call: TRBJ1-1; cdr3_nt: TGTGCCAGCAGCGCACAGGGGACCCTTATTCTTGAAGCTTTCTTT; cdr3_aa: CASSAQGTLILEAFF
v_call: TRBV28; clone_size: few; cdr3_length: 16; d_call: TRBD1; j_call: TRBJ1-3; cdr3_nt: TGTGCCAGCTACGAACGGACAGGGAGCTCTGGAAACACCATATATTTT; cdr3_aa: CASYERTGSSGNTIYF
v_call: TRBV7-2; clone_size: .; cdr3_length: 16; d_call: TRBD1; j_call: TRBJ1-4; cdr3_nt: TGTGCCAGCAGCTTTAAAGGGGGCAGAACTAATGAAAAACTGTTTTTT; cdr3_aa: CASSFKGGRTNEKLFF
v_call: TRBV6-6; clone_size: once; cdr3_length: 15; d_call: TRBD1; j_call: TRBJ1-5; cdr3_nt: TGTGCCAGCAGACCAGGACAGGGGGCTATTCAGCCCCAGCATTTT; cdr3_aa: CASRPGQGAIQPQHF
v_call: TRBV7-3; clone_size: .; cdr3_length: 14; d_call: .; j_call: TRBJ1-1; cdr3_nt: TGTGCCAGCAGCTTAAACGTACGGGGGACTGAAGCTTTCTTT; cdr3_aa: CASSLNVRGTEAFF
v_call: TRBV9; clone_size: .; cdr3_length: 16; d_call: .; j_call: TRBJ1-4; cdr3_nt: TGTGCCAGCAGCCTAGAGGGAGGGACCAAGGGGGAAAAACTGTTTTTT; cdr3_aa: CASSLEGGTKGEKLFF
v_call: TRBV19; clone_size: .; cdr3_length: 16; d_call: .; j_call: TRBJ2-1; cdr3_nt: TGTGCCAGTAGTATAGTAGGGTCTAGCAGCAACAATGAGCAGTTCTTC; cdr3_aa: CASSIVGSSSNNEQFF
v_call: TRBV5-4; clone_size: .; cdr3_length: 13; d_call: TRBD2; j_call: TRBJ2-2; cdr3_nt: TGTGCCAGCAGCTTGGAGGCGGGGGTGGAGCTGTTTTTT; cdr3_aa: CASSLEAGVELFF
v_call: TRBV24-1; clone_size: .; cdr3_length: 15; d_call: TRBD1; j_call: TRBJ2-2; cdr3_nt: TGTGCCACCATGGCCCGGGACAGGAACACCGGGGAGCTGTTTTTT; cdr3_aa: CATMARDRNTGELFF
v_call: TRBV5-4; clone_size: .; cdr3_length: 15; d_call: .; j_call: TRBJ1-2; cdr3_nt: TGTGCCAGCAGCTTGGCCCGGGAGGGGTACTATGGCTACACCTTC; cdr3_aa: CASSLAREGYYGYTF
v_call: TRBV9; clone_size: .; cdr3_length: 13; d_call: .; j_call: TRBJ1-4; cdr3_nt: TGTGCCAGCGCCCGGGACAATAATGAAAAACTGTTTTTT; cdr3_aa: CASARDNNEKLFF
v_call: TRBV5-4; clone_size: .; cdr3_length: 16; d_call: .; j_call: TRBJ2-3; cdr3_nt: TGTGCCAGCAGCAACGGGGGGCTCAGTAGCACAGATACGCAGTATTTT; cdr3_aa: CASSNGGLSSTDTQYF
v_call: TRBV9; clone_size: .; cdr3_length: 15; d_call: .; j_call: TRBJ2-7; cdr3_nt: TGTGCCAGCAGCGTACATCACAGGAGCTCCTACGAGCAGTACTTC; cdr3_aa: CASSVHHRSSYEQYF